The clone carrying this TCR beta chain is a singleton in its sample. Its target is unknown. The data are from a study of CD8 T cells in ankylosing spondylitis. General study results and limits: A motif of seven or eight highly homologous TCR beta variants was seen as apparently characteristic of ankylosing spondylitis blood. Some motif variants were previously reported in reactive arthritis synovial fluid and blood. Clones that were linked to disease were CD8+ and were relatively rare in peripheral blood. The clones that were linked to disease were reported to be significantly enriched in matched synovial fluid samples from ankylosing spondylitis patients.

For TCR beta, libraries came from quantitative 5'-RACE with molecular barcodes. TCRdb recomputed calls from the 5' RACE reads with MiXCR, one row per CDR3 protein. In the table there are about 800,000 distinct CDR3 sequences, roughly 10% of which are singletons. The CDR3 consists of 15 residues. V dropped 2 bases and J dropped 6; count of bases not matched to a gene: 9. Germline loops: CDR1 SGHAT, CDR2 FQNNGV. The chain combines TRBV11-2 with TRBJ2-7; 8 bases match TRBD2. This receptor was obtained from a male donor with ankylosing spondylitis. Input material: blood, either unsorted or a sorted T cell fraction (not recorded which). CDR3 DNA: TGTGCCAGCAGCTTAAGCGGGGCCCGGGGGGGCGAGCAGTACTTC. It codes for CASSLSGARGGEQYF. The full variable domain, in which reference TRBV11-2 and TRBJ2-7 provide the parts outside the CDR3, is EAGVAQSPRYKIIEKRQSVAFWCNPISGHATLYWYQQILGQGPKLLIQFQNNGVVDDSQLPKDRFSAERLKGVDSTLKIQPAKLEDSAVYLCASSLSGARGGEQYFGPGTRLTVT.